These 25 T cell receptor beta chains came from one sample sequenced in a study of Graves' ophthalmopathy and Graves' hyperthyroidism. Investigators amplified TCR beta CDR3 regions from RNA transcripts. The first-round RT-PCR employed HTBI primers together with the Qiagen OneStep RT-PCR kit. A multiplex PCR was then performed as the second round. One entry per CDR3 protein results from TCRdb running MiXCR on the multiplex PCR reads. The sample consists of 300,000 to 400,000 distinct CDR3 sequences, roughly a sixth of them appearing once. The sample consisted of peripheral blood. These receptors were obtained from an adult man with Graves' ophthalmopathy.

This clonotype was detected ten times or more. The chain couples TRBV7-2 to TRBJ2-7; 8 bases are a match to TRBD1. Germline loops: CDR1 SGHTA, CDR2 FQGNSA. The V and J ends lost 6 bases and 3 bases, in that order; junction bases with no gene match: 7. This CDR3 spans 14 amino acids. The CDR3, as DNA: TGTGCCAGCAGTTCAGGGGGCCTGATCTACGAGCAGTACTTC. Its translation is CASSSGGLIYEQYF.

This clonotype came up many times. This chain uses TRBV6-2 or TRBV6-3 with TRBJ1-2; 7 positions agree with TRBD1. Germline trimming cut 4 bases from V and 2 bases from J; bases unmatched to any gene: 7. Germline CDR1 is MNHEY and CDR2 is SVGEGT. The CDR3 has 15 amino acids. The CDR3 protein is CASSFKGATNYGYTF. The CDR3 region has the DNA TGTGCCAGCAGTTTCAAGGGGGCAACCAACTATGGCTACACCTTC.

This clonotype has at least ten counts. CDR3 DNA sequence: TGTGCCAGCAGTAAGACAGGGGGGAGAGAGACCCAGTACTTC. Translated, it gives CASSKTGGRETQYF. The chain employs TRBV28 and TRBJ2-5; 9 nucleotides match TRBD1. Germline V gene sequence: CDR1 MDHEN, CDR2 SYDVKM. The CDR3 runs 14 residues. Germline trimming cut 5 bases from V and 4 bases from J; bases unmatched to any gene: 5.

This clonotype was found many times. The V call is TRBV10-3, the J call TRBJ2-2; 10 bases map to TRBD1. The CDR3 totals 14 residues. V was clipped by 10 bases and J by 3 bases; unmatched bases: 5. Looked up from germline, CDR1 is ENHRY and CDR2 is SYGVKD. The DNA for the CDR3 is TGTGCCACCGCCGGGACAGGGGACACCGGGGAGCTGTTTTTT. Residues: CATAGTGDTGELFF.

On this clonotype itself: Being one base from a much bigger clone, this may be a read error. The V gene is TRBV18, the J gene TRBJ1-6; 8 bases align to TRBD1. Germline trimming cut 0 bases from V and 6 bases from J; bases unmatched to any gene: 10. The germline V gene encodes CDR1 KGHSH and CDR2 LQKENI. CDR3 length equals 18 residues. DNA of the CDR3: TGTGCCAGCTCACCACCGGGACAGGCGGAGCCCTCTAATTCACCCCTCCACTTT. Its translation is CASSPPGQAEPSNSPLHF.

This clonotype was seen ten or more times. The gene calls are TRBV2 and TRBJ1-1; D possibly corresponds to TRBD1 (6 bases). The CDR3 has 12 amino acids. With 6 bases removed from V and 4 bases from J, the gap between germline ends came to 9 bases. Germline lookup yields CDR1 SNHLY and CDR2 FYNNEI. CDR3 nucleotide sequence: TGTGCCAGCAGGGAACAGGGCACTGAAGCTTTCTTT. As protein: CASREQGTEAFF.

This clonotype was observed at least ten times. The chain joins TRBV4-2 to TRBJ1-5; 8 bases agree with TRBD1. This CDR3 has 16 amino acids. V lost 4 bases to trimming and J lost 2 bases; unmatched junction nucleotides: 7. Looked up from germline, CDR1 is LGHNA and CDR2 is YNFKEQ. The CDR3 spells CASSPQGADGNQPQHF. For the CDR3, the DNA is TGTGCCAGCAGCCCCCAGGGGGCTGATGGCAATCAGCCCCAGCATTTT.

This clonotype was detected ten times or more. The chain carries TRBV11-2 and TRBJ2-5, with 8 bases fitting TRBD1. Germline loops: CDR1 SGHAT, CDR2 FQNNGV. J lost 0 bases, V lost 2 bases, and 8 bases had no gene match. The CDR3 is made up of 17 amino acids. CDR3 DNA sequence: TGTGCCAGCAGCTTATCAGGGGGCGAGGGGTACCAAGAGACCCAGTACTTC. Translation gives CASSLSGGEGYQETQYF.

The chain is built from TRBV11-1 and TRBJ2-7; D is uncertain. Trimming pared 4 bases from V and 3 bases from J, leaving 7 bases between. The CDR3 spans 12 residues. In germline, CDR1 is SGHAT, CDR2 FQDESV (reference sequence). CDR3 bases: TGTGCCAGCAGCTCGCGTTTCTACGAGCAGTACTTC. As protein: CASSSRFYEQYF.

The table lists this clonotype with many counts. CDR3 sequence: CASSIGTSEYHTGELFF. The CDR3 bases are TGTGCCAGTAGTATAGGGACTAGCGAGTACCACACCGGGGAGCTGTTTTTT. The V and J genes are TRBV19 and TRBJ2-2; 9 positions match TRBD2. The CDR3 has 17 residues. In germline, CDR1 is LNHDA, CDR2 SQIVND (reference sequence). The V gene end was trimmed by 1 base and the J gene end by 3 bases; junction bases not matched to a gene: 6.

This clonotype was detected ten times or more. V and J are TRBV30 and TRBJ1-5; 7 bases match TRBD1. Germline V lookup: CDR1 GTSNPN, CDR2 SVGIG (reference sequence). There are 13 residues in the CDR3. V shed 1 base, J shed 7 bases, and the junction held 4 bases outside the gene matches. CDR3 bases: TGTGCCTGGAGTGACAGGGGAGGGCAGCCCCAGCATTTT. It translates to CAWSDRGGQPQHF.

This clonotype occurred many times. The chain uses TRBV6-1 and TRBJ1-5; D is unclear. There are 13 residues in the CDR3. Between the trimmed V and J ends, which lost 3 bases and 0 bases, there was a span of 3 bases. CDR1 and CDR2 from the germline V gene are MNHNS and SASEGT. CDR3 coding DNA: TGTGCCAGCAGTGACTTTAGCAATCAGCCCCAGCATTTT. Translating it yields CASSDFSNQPQHF.

This clonotype was counted many times. The chain has TRBV7-9 and TRBJ2-2; D gene uncertain. V was cut by 2 bases and J by 4 bases, with 5 bases left in between. The length of the CDR3 is 13 residues. Germline V gives CDR1 SEHNR, CDR2 FQNEAQ (reference sequence). Here the CDR3 reads CASSLLVTGELFF. The CDR3 DNA reads TGTGCCAGCAGCTTACTCGTCACCGGGGAGCTGTTTTTT.

The table lists this clonotype with many counts. The chain uses TRBV28 and TRBJ2-5; either TRBD1 or TRBD2 may supply D (5 bases each). There are 13 residues in the CDR3. V was trimmed by 8 bases and J by 4 bases, leaving 14 bases between them. Germline-derived CDR1 and CDR2 are MDHEN and SYDVKM. DNA of the CDR3: TGTGCCAGCCGCCTGGCTGGGGGAGAGACCCAGTACTTC. Amino acid sequence: CASRLAGGETQYF.

At least ten counts were recorded for this clonotype. The chain couples TRBV3-1 to TRBJ2-2; 8 bases align to TRBD1. Trimming at V came to 3 bases and at J to 0 bases, leaving 3 bases not matched to a gene. Germline-derived CDR1 and CDR2 are LGHDT and YNNKEL (reference sequence). CDR3 length: 16 residues. CDR3 DNA sequence: TGTGCCAGCAGCCAGGACAGGGTCTCGAACACCGGGGAGCTGTTTTTT. Protein product: CASSQDRVSNTGELFF. Complete variable domain (other parts from reference TRBV3-1 and TRBJ2-2): DTAVSQTPKYLVTQMGNDKSIKCEQNLGHDTMYWYKQDSKKFLKIMFSYNNKELIINETVPNRFSPKSPDKAHLNLHINSLELGDSAVYFCASSQDRVSNTGELFFGEGSRLTVL.

At least ten counts were recorded for this clonotype. The CDR3 coding sequence is TGCAGTGCTCGCCAACAGGGCGAGTATAATTCACCCCTCCACTTT. Protein sequence: CSARQQGEYNSPLHF. The rearrangement links TRBV20-1 to TRBJ1-6, with D perhaps matching TRBD1 (6 bases). Germline-derived CDR1 and CDR2 are DFQATT and SNEGSKA (reference sequence). CDR3 length: 15 amino acids. The germline V and J ends were trimmed by 5 bases and 4 bases, with 15 bases remaining between them.

This clonotype was seen ten or more times. This sequence joins TRBV24-1 and TRBJ2-7, with D possibly TRBD2 on 5 matching bases. The V and J ends lost 9 bases and 5 bases respectively, with 19 bases between them. The CDR3 totals 14 residues. The germline V gene encodes CDR1 KGHDR and CDR2 SFDVKD. CDR3 sequence reads: CATDHEGLLDEQYF. Written as DNA, the CDR3 is TGTGCCACCGATCACGAGGGCCTTCTCGACGAGCAGTACTTC.

Worth noting for this clonotype: One junction end disagrees with the germline gene, perhaps due to a read error. This rearrangement joins TRBV6-1 to TRBJ2-5; D remains unclear. CDR1 and CDR2 from the germline V gene are MNHNS and SASEGT. CDR3 length: 12 residues. CDR3 loop: CAISEMGETQYF. CDR3 bases: TGTGCCATCAGTGAGATGGGAGAGACCCAGTACTTC.

This clonotype has at least ten counts. The chain recombines TRBV6-1 with TRBJ2-7; D is unresolved. In germline, CDR1 is MNHNS, CDR2 SASEGT. This CDR3 spans 13 amino acids. The ends were cut back, 0 bases at V and 0 bases at J, with 3 bases in the middle. The CDR3 region is CASSEAHSYEQYF. CDR3 in DNA: TGTGCCAGCAGTGAAGCGCACTCCTACGAGCAGTACTTC.

This clonotype was found many times. This chain connects TRBV20-1 to TRBJ2-5; 13 bases are a match to TRBD2. J lost 4 bases, V lost 3 bases, and 5 bases had no gene match. This CDR3 region has 15 residues. Germline V gene sequence: CDR1 DFQATT, CDR2 SNEGSKA (reference sequence). Written as DNA, the CDR3 is TGCAGTGCTAGTGGACTAGCGGGAGTTAGAGAGACCCAGTACTTC. This codes for CSASGLAGVRETQYF.

This clonotype was seen many times. V gene TRBV10-3 combines with J gene TRBJ2-5; 8 nucleotides match TRBD1. Trimming at V came to 10 bases and at J to 5 bases, leaving 15 bases not matched to a gene. The germline V gene encodes CDR1 ENHRY and CDR2 SYGVKD. The CDR3 length is 15 residues. For the CDR3, the DNA is TGTGCCAGCGCCAGTTCCAGGGGGCAGGGTGAGACCCAGTACTTC. It encodes CASASSRGQGETQYF.

This clonotype was detected ten times or more. The CDR3 spells CSAETSGRSYEQYF. CDR3 in DNA: TGCAGTGCCGAGACTAGCGGGAGGTCCTACGAGCAGTACTTC. The V gene is TRBV20-1, the J gene TRBJ2-7, with 13 bases aligning to TRBD2. The V and J ends lost 6 bases and 1 base, in that order; junction bases with no gene match: 3. The CDR3 is 14 amino acids. The germline V gene encodes CDR1 DFQATT and CDR2 SNEGSKA (reference sequence).

This clonotype was recorded at least ten times. J is TRBJ1-1 and V is TRBV18; TRBD1 matches at 8 bases. The V segment lost 3 bases and the J segment 2 bases; nucleotides outside the gene matches: 8. CDR1 KGHSH and CDR2 LQKENI come from the germline V gene. The CDR3 has 16 residues. CDR3 sequence reads: CASSPEGQGYNTEAFF. The CDR3 DNA is TGTGCCAGCTCACCGGAAGGACAGGGATATAACACTGAAGCTTTCTTT.

This chain uses TRBV6-2 or TRBV6-3 with TRBJ2-5, with 8 nucleotides matching TRBD1. The J segment lost 7 bases and the V segment lost 8 bases, leaving 12 bases of the junction unmatched. CDR1 and CDR2 (germline): MNHEY, SVGEGT. This CDR3 spans 14 amino acids. The CDR3 coding sequence is TGTGCCAGCTCCTGGGACAGGAGGATAGGGACCCAGTACTTC. Protein product: CASSWDRRIGTQYF.

CDR3 nucleotides: TGTGCCAGCAGCTTGGTTTCGATTGGTACCAGGAGAGCCTACGAGCAGTACTTC. Its protein product is CASSLVSIGTRRAYEQYF. The V and J genes are TRBV11-2 and TRBJ2-7; no firm D call. The CDR3 has 18 residues. Germline CDR1 is SGHAT and CDR2 is FQNNGV. The V end was cut by 3 bases, the J end by 2 bases, with 23 bases between.